This T cell receptor beta chain emerged from a study of response to subunit inactivated influenza vaccine. Broader study findings: Each seasonal flu vaccination may recruit only limited new T cells, authors suggested.

The junction had 15 bases not matched to a gene; V was cut back by 3 bases and J by 5 bases. Germline V gives CDR1 MDHEN, CDR2 SYDVKM. The CDR3 covers 18 residues. TCRdb processed the RT-PCR reads anew with MiXCR; each CDR3 protein has one entry. The table records some 850,000 distinct CDR3 sequences, roughly 20% of them present only once. This clonotype was found a few times. The target antigen is unknown. The chain recombines TRBV28 with TRBJ2-3; TRBD2 matches at 9 bases. The clonotype was recovered from a man in his fifties who received an inactivated influenza vaccine. The sequencing here drew on PBMCs from blood, taken more than 4 days after vaccination. The CDR3 reads CASSFPERSGRTEDTQYF. As DNA, the CDR3 is TGTGCCAGCAGTTTCCCAGAAAGGAGCGGGAGGACGGAAGATACGCAGTATTTT. The full variable domain, in which reference TRBV28 and TRBJ2-3 provide the parts outside the CDR3, is DVKVTQSSRYLVKRTGEKVFLECVQDMDHENMFWYRQDPGLGLRLIYFSYDVKMKEKGDIPEGYSVSREKKERFSLILESASTNQTSMYLCASSFPERSGRTEDTQYFGPGTRLTVL.